Listed below are T cell receptor beta chains from one sample, sequenced in a study of Ad26.COV2.S vaccination and SARS-CoV-2 variants. Clones were read by immunoSEQ multiplex PCR, and TCRdb kept only the in-frame ones, dropping some. The repertoire holds around 340,000 clones, 75% to 90% seen once, with around a tenth in the top ten. Material: peripheral blood, obtained in a trial of Ad26.COV2.S vaccine versus placebo. These receptors originate from a person between 18 and 60 years old who received the Ad26.COV2.S COVID-19 vaccine or a placebo. Both conserved end residues are trimmed from each CDR3. Size is stated for part of the rows, as once, few or many counts, or as a class when the clone is expanded.

clone_size,v_call,cdr3_aa
.,TRBV5-1,ASSFTAAGGLYEQY
.,TRBV7-9,ASSQDRGLIQPQH
.,TRBV11-3,ASSPRGLGNIQY
.,TRBV4-1,ASSQAVVGGQTEAF
.,TRBV2,ASSGTSGDTGELF
once,TRBV7-8,ASSYRGLGQPQH
.,TRBV4-2,ASSQGQGGGNTIY
.,TRBV20-1,SASLGANVLT
.,TRBV27,ASGRVSYNEQF
.,TRBV12-3/TRBV12-4,AISGVDEQF
.,TRBV4-3,ASSQDWDRNSGNTIY
.,TRBV12-5,ASAAPSGGPYNEQF
.,TRBV6-1,ASSETSGRRSSEQY
.,TRBV5-8,ASSQTGGGNQPQH
.,TRBV7-2,ASSLWASSEQY
.,TRBV4-1,ASSAGGRDETQY
.,TRBV5-1,ASSSGISLNTEAF
.,TRBV27,ASSLYDAYEQY
.,TRBV6-5,ASSPRAVYGYT
.,TRBV4-1,ASSQGRTLNTEAF
.,TRBV27,ASSPDRRETQY
.,TRBV5-1,ASSLDEMQPQH
.,TRBV28,ASSPSGAASYEQY
.,TRBV28,ASSLGGQINLDIQY
.,TRBV7-2,ASSYTTGAPLYGYT
.,TRBV4-1,ASSQWEITSGANVLT
.,TRBV9,ASSVAPHENNEQF
.,TRBV9,ASSASRNKNIQY
.,TRBV5-1,ASSLEVIGNNSPLH
.,TRBV6-5,ACRASGGTEAF
.,TRBV28,ASSSHGQGAGEQY
.,TRBV11-2,ARITENSNQPQH
.,TRBV5-1,ASSLARNVGMNTEAF
.,TRBV24-1,ATSDSLLAGGVDEQF
.,TRBV28,ASSLPDGFSGNTIY
.,TRBV6-5,ASSPGSLPYEQY
.,TRBV10-3,AIRQTGVNQPQH
few,TRBV19,ASSKVRATNEKLF
.,TRBV29-1,SVDGGEGYT
.,TRBV28,ASSFGSSYEQY
.,TRBV5-1,ASSLWGATGYNEKLF
.,TRBV28,ASSPGGRINEAF
.,TRBV6-5,ASSFRGGPGQPQH
.,TRBV5-6,ASSLLGGGGNQPQH
.,TRBV7-2,ASSLVGAGGAELDTQY
.,TRBV5-6,ASSLETGMGTEAF
.,TRBV5-1,ASSQDTTYEQY
.,TRBV28,ASKPLKGLFSNQPQH
.,TRBV19,ASSIAAVSNQPQH
.,TRBV12-3/TRBV12-4,ASSTGDNYGYT
.,TRBV30,AWGTGGNTGELF
.,TRBV5-1,ASSWLGTDTQY
.,TRBV7-2,ASSLPFWDSQEQF
.,TRBV14,ASSQSGWTGELF